This entry lists 13 T cell receptor beta chains sequenced from one sample in a study of T cell responses to AZD1222 COVID-19 vaccine. Profiled with immunoSEQ multiplex PCR; TCRdb holds only in-frame clones, not every one. Of some 110,000 clones listed, around 91% are singletons. Sequences were derived from peripheral blood, sampled 28 days after the second AZD1222 dose. All receptors derive from an adult who received the AZD1222 COVID-19 vaccine.

CDR3 residues: CASSLAPGELFF. The DNA of the CDR3 is TGTGCCAGCAGCTTAGCTCCGGGGGAGCTGTTTTTT. The chain recombines TRBV7-6 with TRBJ2-2, with D unclear. Germline loops: CDR1 SGHVS, CDR2 FNYEAQ. The V end lost 0 bases, the J end lost 8 bases, and 4 bases lay between the germline ends. The CDR3 loop spans 12 amino acids. Full variable domain (remainder filled in from reference TRBV7-6 and TRBJ2-2): GAGVSQSPRYKVTKRGQDVALRCDPISGHVSLYWYRQALGQGPEFLTYFNYEAQQDKSGLPNDRFSAERPEGSISTLTIQRTEQRDSAMYRCASSLAPGELFFGEGSRLTVL.

This chain joins TRBV27 and TRBJ1-6; TRBD1 is a possible D gene (5 bases). Germline CDR1 reads MNHEY; CDR2 reads SMNVEV (reference sequence). The CDR3 extends over 14 amino acids. With 5 bases removed from V and 9 bases from J, the gap between germline ends came to 14 bases. CDR3 sequence reads: CASSVRDPGSPLHF. The CDR3 region has the DNA TGTGCCAGCAGTGTCCGGGACCCCGGTTCACCCCTCCACTTT.

J is TRBJ2-7 and V is TRBV5-4; D is unclear. Looked up from germline, CDR1 is SGHNT and CDR2 is YYREEE (reference sequence). V was trimmed by 4 bases and J by 4 bases, leaving 6 bases between them. The CDR3 runs 11 residues. In DNA form, the CDR3 reads TGTGCCAGCAGCCGCGAATACGAGCAGTACTTC. This gives the protein CASSREYEQYF.

The chain couples TRBV7-9 to TRBJ1-1; D remains unclear. V was shortened by 5 bases and J by 0 bases, with 10 bases between the two germline ends. This CDR3 is built from 14 residues. Germline V gene data show CDR1 as SEHNR and CDR2 as FQNEAQ (reference sequence). Written as DNA, the CDR3 is TGTGCCAGCAGCGAGAGTACCATGAACACTGAAGCTTTCTTT. Translation: CASSESTMNTEAFF.

The chain combines TRBV7-2 with TRBJ2-2; D uncertain. The CDR3 is 16 residues long. CDR1 SGHTA and CDR2 FQGNSA come from the germline V gene. The V gene lost 3 bases and the J gene lost 4 bases, with 15 bases spanning the gap. DNA for the CDR3: TGTGCCAGCAGCTTTGGGGTAATGGTGGCCACCGGGGAGCTGTTTTTT. Translating it yields CASSFGVMVATGELFF.

The V gene is TRBV5-1, the J gene TRBJ1-2; D is unclear. The V end lost 7 bases, the J end lost 6 bases, and 19 bases lay between the germline ends. Germline V gene data show CDR1 as SGHRS and CDR2 as YFSETQ. This CDR3 contains 14 residues. This CDR3 reads CASHEQTSVDGYTF. CDR3 DNA sequence: TGCGCCAGCCACGAACAAACATCGGTCGATGGCTACACCTTC.

This clone was detected once. This chain connects TRBV4-3 to TRBJ1-2; the D is unclear. Germline V gene data show CDR1 as LGHNA and CDR2 as YSLEER. Trimming stripped 4 bases from V and 1 base from J, with 13 bases between. The CDR3 consists of 15 residues. CDR3 in amino acids: CASSLDLVGNYGYTF. In DNA, the CDR3 is TGCGCCAGCAGCCTGGACCTTGTGGGTAACTATGGCTACACCTTC.

V usage is TRBV4-3 and J usage is TRBJ2-3, with 7 bases fitting TRBD2. The CDR3 is 21 amino acids. Unmatched junction bases numbered 26, after V lost 4 bases and J lost 4 bases. Looked up from germline, CDR1 is LGHNA and CDR2 is YSLEER. CDR3 protein: CASSPLAFGAGELHGADTQYF. The CDR3 DNA follows: TGCGCCAGCAGCCCCCTGGCCTTTGGGGCGGGGGAACTTCACGGGGCAGATACGCAGTATTTT.

The chain links TRBV7-6 to TRBJ2-2; either TRBD1 or TRBD2 may supply D (5 bases each). The CDR3 consists of 15 residues. V was pared by 2 bases and J by 2 bases, with 9 bases between. Germline V gives CDR1 SGHVS, CDR2 FNYEAQ. As DNA, the CDR3 is TGTGCCAGCAGCTTAATCGGGGCAAACACCGGGGAGCTGTTTTTT. Translating it yields CASSLIGANTGELFF.

The chain couples TRBV9 to TRBJ2-2; D possibly corresponds to TRBD2 (5 bases). The CDR3 totals 14 residues. The germline V and J ends were trimmed by 2 bases and 1 base, with 6 bases remaining between them. CDR1 and CDR2 from the germline V gene are SGDLS and YYNGEE. CDR3 sequence: CASSVGLNTGELFF. CDR3 DNA sequence: TGTGCCAGCAGCGTCGGACTGAACACCGGGGAGCTGTTTTTT.

The J gene is TRBJ1-2, the V gene TRBV6-2 or TRBV6-3; no clear D. The CDR3 is 16 residues long. CDR1 MNHEY and CDR2 SVGEGT come from the germline V gene. The V end lost 1 base, the J end lost 11 bases, and 23 bases lay between the germline ends. CDR3 sequence: CASSYFFRDAHRGYTF. The CDR3 DNA reads as TGTGCCAGCAGTTACTTCTTTCGAGATGCTCACAGAGGGTACACCTTC.

This sequence joins TRBV7-9 and TRBJ2-5, with 9 bases aligning to TRBD1. The CDR3 runs to 15 residues. Germline V gene lookup returns CDR1 SEHNR and CDR2 FQNEAQ (reference sequence). With 5 bases clipped from V and 4 bases from J, the junction kept 8 bases outside the gene matches. CDR3 in DNA: TGTGCCAGCAGCGTGTACAGGGGGCAGGGAGAGACCCAGTACTTC. Amino acids: CASSVYRGQGETQYF.

This chain connects TRBV7-2 to TRBJ1-5; D perhaps matches TRBD1 (5 bases). Germline loops: CDR1 SGHTA, CDR2 FQGNSA. Trimming took 2 bases from V and 10 from J, leaving 18 bases between them. The CDR3 runs to 15 residues. The CDR3 sequence is CASSLQRGGNNPQHF. The CDR3 DNA follows: TGTGCCAGCAGCTTACAGCGGGGGGGGAACAATCCCCAGCATTTT.